The source of this TCR beta chain is a study of blood T cells in healthy people across ages. The overall study: Template switching caught about one barcoded beta molecule for each two T cells.

Germline V CDR1 and CDR2: KGHDR, SFDVKD. This CDR3 is built from 14 residues. V shed 3 bases and J 11 bases; nucleotides not matched to a gene: 8. Alongside a J-beta primer mix, a sample-barcoded 5' primer served in a second PCR lasting about 6 to 11 cycles. TCRdb re-called the 5' RACE reads through MiXCR, storing one row per CDR3 protein. Of nearly 1 million distinct CDR3 sequences listed, roughly half are singletons. Each sample yielded at least 6 million isolated PBMCs. The TCR was taken from a woman aged 55-69 years in good health. Sequencing was done on a sample of blood. V is TRBV24-1 and J is TRBJ2-5; 10 bases align to TRBD1. CDR3 amino acids: CATSDTGTGEQQYF. CDR3 DNA: TGTGCCACCAGTGATACCGGGACAGGGGAGCAACAGTACTTC.